This entry lists 15 T cell receptor beta chains sequenced from one sample in a study of T cells in women clearing cervical HPV infection. This table comes from immunoSEQ multiplex PCR, and its TCRdb copy is limited to in-frame clones, with some not included. The sample totals 15,000 to 20,000 clones. The sequencing sample was made of blood buffy coat. The source of these receptors is a woman aged 18 to 75 with a cervical HPV16 infection that either progressed to CIN3+ or cleared (not recorded which).

To note about this clone: Sequencing ends 3 residues short of the CDR3 end; the germline J gene provides the rest. The V gene is TRBV18, the J gene TRBJ2-2; 7 nucleotides line up with TRBD1. CDR3 length: 14 amino acids. CDR1 and CDR2 from the germline V gene are KGHSH and LQKENI. V lost 3 bases to trimming and J lost 3 bases; unmatched junction nucleotides: 1. The CDR3 bases that were read are TGTGCCAGCTCACCGACAGGGTACACCGGGGAG. Translation: CASSPTGYTGE. The whole CDR3 protein is CASSPTGYTGELFF. Full variable domain (outside the CDR3, taken from reference TRBV18 and TRBJ2-2): NAGVMQNPRHLVRRRGQEARLRCSPMKGHSHVYWYRQLPEEGLKFMVYLQKENIIDESGMPKERFSAEFPKEGPSILRIQQVVRGDSAAYFCASSPTGYTGELFFGEGSRLTVL.

About this clone itself: The read falls 3 residues short of the CDR3 end, and the missing part is taken from the germline J gene. This rearrangement joins TRBV2 to TRBJ1-1; 10 bases agree with TRBD1. V dropped 7 bases and J dropped 4; count of bases not matched to a gene: 9. Per germline, CDR1 SNHLY and CDR2 FYNNEI. The CDR3 spans 15 residues. CDR3 DNA (partial): TGTGCCAGCACCCGACAGGGGGCGAGGGGCACTGAA. It is translated as CASTRQGARGTE. The whole CDR3 protein reads CASTRQGARGTEAFF.

The CDR3 bases that were read are TGTGCCAGCAGCTTTCCGGGCCGAGGGGGAGATACG. Translated: CASSFPGRGGDT. The whole CDR3 is CASSFPGRGGDTQYF. The chain uses TRBV5-4 and TRBJ2-3; D is possibly TRBD1 (6 bases). The read falls 3 residues short of the CDR3 end, and the missing part is taken from the germline J gene. Germline V CDR1 and CDR2: SGHNT, YYREEE (reference sequence). CDR3 length: 15 residues. Trimming took off 2 bases at V and 5 bases at J, with 15 bases between the two ends. Full variable domain (remainder filled in from reference TRBV5-4 and TRBJ2-3): ETGVTQSPTHLIKTRGQQVTLRCSSQSGHNTVSWYQQALGQGPQFIFQYYREEENGRGNFPPRFSGLQFPNYSSELNVNALELDDSALYLCASSFPGRGGDTQYFGPGTRLTVL.

This CDR3 reads CASSSSIFQGRETQYF. The CDR3 DNA, read in part, is TGTGCCAGTAGTAGTAGCATCTTCCAGGGGCGGGAGACC. The V gene is TRBV19, the J gene TRBJ2-5, with a weak D call TRBD1 (6 bases). The read comes to an end 3 residues before the CDR3 does, leaving the germline J gene to fill in the end. CDR3 length: 16 residues. Looked up from germline, CDR1 is LNHDA and CDR2 is SQIVND (reference sequence). The ends were cut back, 4 bases at V and 5 bases at J, with 20 bases in the middle.

With regard to this clone: The CDR3 end is not reached by the read, which stops 3 residues before it; the germline J gene fills it in. The rearrangement joins TRBV11-3 to TRBJ1-1, with D perhaps TRBD1 (6 bases). The germline CDR1 and CDR2 sequences are SGHNT and YENEEA. The CDR3 contains 13 residues. Partial CDR3 DNA: TGTGCCAGCAGCTCGACCCAGGGGAGTTTA. It is translated as CASSSTQGSL. The complete CDR3 reads CASSSTQGSLAFF.

As regards this clone: The DNA ends 3 residues before the CDR3 does, and the rest of the CDR3 is filled in from the germline J gene. The V gene is TRBV5-6, the J gene TRBJ1-6; D is undetermined. The CDR3 length is 14 residues. CDR1 and CDR2 (germline): SGHDT, YYEEEE. CDR3 DNA (partial): TGTGCCAGCAGCTTGGGCTCAGAACCCTCGTCC. Translating gives CASSLGSEPSS. The full CDR3 protein reads CASSLGSEPSSLHF.

On this clone itself: The sequenced fragment ends 3 residues before the CDR3 boundary, so the rest is inferred from the germline J gene. The V gene is TRBV29-1, the J gene TRBJ1-1; D unresolved. CDR1 SQVTM and CDR2 ANQGSEA come from the germline V gene. V was pared by 7 bases and J by 1 base, with 7 bases between. There are 11 residues in the CDR3. CDR3 DNA (partial): TGCAGCGCGAGCGAGAACACTGAA. Its protein product is CSASENTE. The complete CDR3 reads CSASENTEAFF.

Of note for this clone: Coverage ceases 3 residues before the CDR3 finishes, and the germline J gene fills in the end. V gene TRBV19 combines with J gene TRBJ2-3; possible D gene TRBD1, 7 bases. Germline V gives CDR1 LNHDA, CDR2 SQIVND (reference sequence). Trimming removed 3 bases at V and 2 bases at J, with 18 bases between. The CDR3 contains 17 residues. The CDR3 reads CASSMEGGDRITDTQYF. The DNA read from the CDR3 is TGTGCCAGTAGTATGGAGGGCGGGGACAGAATCACAGATACG.

For this clone: Coverage ceases 3 residues before the CDR3 finishes, and the germline J gene fills in the end. The chain joins TRBV18 to TRBJ2-1, with 8 positions matching TRBD1. The CDR3 is 13 amino acids. With V trimmed by 8 bases and J by 5 bases, 5 bases remained unmatched. Germline assignment: CDR1 KGHSH and CDR2 LQKENI. CDR3 sequence reads: CASAGTGHNEQFF. Partial CDR3 DNA: TGTGCCAGCGCCGGGACAGGACACAATGAG. Based on the CDR3 plus reference TRBV18 and TRBJ2-1, the full variable domain is NAGVMQNPRHLVRRRGQEARLRCSPMKGHSHVYWYRQLPEEGLKFMVYLQKENIIDESGMPKERFSAEFPKEGPSILRIQQVVRGDSAAYFCASAGTGHNEQFFGPGTRLTVL.

The CDR3 here is CASSFSGLYNEQFF. Partial CDR3 DNA: TGTGCCAGCAGTTTTAGCGGACTCTACAATGAG. The chain couples TRBV2 to TRBJ2-1; maybe TRBD2 (6 bases). Read sequence stops 3 residues before the CDR3 end, and the germline J gene provides the missing end. V lost 5 bases to trimming and J lost 3 bases, with 11 bases between them. This CDR3 contains 14 residues. Per the germline V gene, CDR1 is SNHLY and CDR2 is FYNNEI. Variable domain in full (rest from reference TRBV2 and TRBJ2-1): EPEVTQTPSHQVTQMGQEVILRCVPISNHLYFYWYRQILGQKVEFLVSFYNNEISEKSEIFDDQFSVERPDGSNFTLKIRSTKLEDSAMYFCASSFSGLYNEQFFGPGTRLTVL.

As to this clone: The read halts 3 residues ahead of the CDR3 end, with the missing end drawn from the germline J gene. The chain uses TRBV7-2 and TRBJ1-6; D unclear. The CDR3 has 13 amino acids. Per the germline V gene, CDR1 is SGHTA and CDR2 is FQGNSA. V lost 6 bases to trimming and J lost 9 bases, with 12 bases between them. The DNA read from the CDR3 is TGTGCCAGCAGTTCCTTATTAGCTTCACCC. This gives the protein CASSSLLASP. The CDR3 in full is CASSSLLASPLHF.

A word on this clone: The CDR3 goes on 3 residues after the read ends, and that part is filled in from the germline J gene. The chain recombines TRBV7-6 with TRBJ2-3; possible D gene TRBD2, 6 bases. Germline lookup yields CDR1 SGHVS and CDR2 FNYEAQ. The length of the CDR3 is 14 residues. V lost 1 base, J lost 1 base, and 6 bases lay in between. The sequenced part of the CDR3 DNA is TGTGCCAGCAGCTTAGAGCGGGGCACAGATACG. This gives the protein CASSLERGTDT. From start to end, the CDR3 is CASSLERGTDTQYF.

Remarks on this clone: From the germline J gene comes the end of the CDR3, since the read stops 3 residues before it. The rearrangement joins TRBV7-3 to TRBJ2-3, with no clear D. Germline loops: CDR1 SGHTA, CDR2 FQGTGA. The V gene lost 2 bases and the J gene lost 2 bases, with 5 bases spanning the gap. This CDR3 has 13 residues. The DNA read from the CDR3 is TGTGCCAGCAGCTTAGTCTACACAGATACG. Protein sequence: CASSLVYTDT. The entire CDR3 is CASSLVYTDTQYF.

Worth noting for this clone: The CDR3 goes on 3 residues after the read ends, and that part is filled in from the germline J gene. V and J are TRBV7-2 and TRBJ2-2; D perhaps matches TRBD2 (7 bases). The CDR3 totals 15 residues. Germline lookup yields CDR1 SGHTA and CDR2 FQGNSA. The V end was cut by 1 base, the J end by 6 bases, with 12 bases between. CDR3 sequence: CASSLVAGAAGELFF. The sequenced CDR3 bases are TGTGCCAGCAGCTTAGTGGCGGGGGCCGCCGGGGAG.

The covered CDR3 bases are TGTGCCTGGAAAGGGTCGGCCGGCAATAATTCACCC. Its protein is CAWKGSAGNNSP. The complete CDR3 reads CAWKGSAGNNSPLHF. The chain recombines TRBV30 with TRBJ1-6; no definite D call. Read sequence stops 3 residues before the CDR3 end, and the germline J gene provides the missing end. Per germline, CDR1 GTSNPN and CDR2 SVGIG (reference sequence). This CDR3 is 15 amino acids long. The ends were cut back, 4 bases at V and 5 bases at J, with 15 bases in the middle.